This TCR beta chain was profiled in a study of OX40 agonist ivuxolimab in advanced cancers. TCRdb's copy holds only in-frame clones and misses some; the assay was immunoSEQ multiplex PCR. This sample has just over 35,000 clones, with approximately 80% found just once. The germline CDR1 and CDR2 sequences are MDHEN and SYDVKM. The CDR3 runs to 13 residues. V was clipped by 6 bases and J by 8 bases, with 11 bases between them. There are a few counts of this clone. This TCR was sampled from an adult with an advanced solid tumor such as melanoma, head and neck, liver or kidney cancer. The sample consisted of CD4+ or CD8+ T cells sorted from blood, taken in a trial of the OX40 agonist ivuxolimab. J is TRBJ1-6 and V is TRBV28, with unresolved D. DNA for the CDR3: TGTGCCAGCAGCCCTATCGGGGATTCACCCCTCCACTTT. It is translated as CASSPIGDSPLHF.